This paragraph reports one TCR beta chain. This clonotype showed up many times. Its antigen target is currently unknown. No base qualities exist here, and no much larger clone lies one base off it. CDR1 is given as MGHRA and CDR2 as YSYEKL, both from the germline V gene. Its CDR3 holds 14 amino acids, cysteine through phenylalanine. The retained sequence is limited to the CDR3, 42 bases, with the frame set at the first base. Trimming at the junction amounts to 4 bases on V and 4 bases on J, and the germline ends lie 13 bases apart. This sample was taken from a study of CDR3 diversity in severe acne (dated by TCRdb to between 2018 and 2021). Library creation used PCR. TCRdb lists the instrument as Illumina HiSeq 2000. The raw public reads went through TCRdb reprocessing: fastp at Q25, MiXCR clone calling, in-frame beta chains kept. Records with the same CDR3 protein are collapsed into one entry carrying the most frequent genes and DNA. In all, the sample holds more than 80,000 distinct CDR3 sequences, and about half of those were seen once. Together, the top ten hold 9.5% to 13% of the sample.

The chain uses TRBV4-1 and TRBJ2-5, with an unclear D gene assignment. The receptor's source is a male donor with severe acne vulgaris. The sequenced material came from blood. The sequence in DNA is TGCGCCAGCAGCCCCGCTGTGTTTGTAGAGACCCAGTACTTC. Translated, it gives CASSPAVFVETQYF.